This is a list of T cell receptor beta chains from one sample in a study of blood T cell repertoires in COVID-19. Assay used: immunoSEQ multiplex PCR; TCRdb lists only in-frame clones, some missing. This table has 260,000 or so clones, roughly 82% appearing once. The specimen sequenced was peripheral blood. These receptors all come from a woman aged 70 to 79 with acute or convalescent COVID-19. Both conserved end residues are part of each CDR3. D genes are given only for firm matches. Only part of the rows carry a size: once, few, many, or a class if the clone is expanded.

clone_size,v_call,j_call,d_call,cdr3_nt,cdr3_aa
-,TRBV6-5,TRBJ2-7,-,TGTGCCAGCAGTTACTCGATTGCAGGGAACGAGCAGTACTTC,CASSYSIAGNEQYF
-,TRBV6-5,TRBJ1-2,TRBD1,TGTGCCAGCAGTACCCGGGACAGGGGTAACTATGGCTACACCTTC,CASSTRDRGNYGYTF
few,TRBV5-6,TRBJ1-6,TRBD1,TGTGCCAGCAGGGACAGGGGATCACCCCTCCACTTT,CASRDRGSPLHF
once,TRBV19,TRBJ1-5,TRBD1,TGTGCCAGTAGTATCGGGACAGGGAATAGTCAGCCCCAGCATTTT,CASSIGTGNSQPQHF
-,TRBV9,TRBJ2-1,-,TGTGCCAGCAGCGTTGGGGGGACAGAGTACCACAATGAGCAGTTCTTC,CASSVGGTEYHNEQFF
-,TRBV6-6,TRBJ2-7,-,TGTGCCAGCACTCAGGGGCCCTACGAGCAGTACTTC,CASTQGPYEQYF
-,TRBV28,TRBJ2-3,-,TGTGCCAGCAGTTTAGCACAGGGTCGCACAGATACGCAGTATTTT,CASSLAQGRTDTQYF
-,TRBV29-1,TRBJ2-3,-,TGCAGCGTTGAATTGGGGGGAGCAGATACGCAGTATTTT,CSVELGGADTQYF
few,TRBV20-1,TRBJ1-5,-,TGCAGTGCTAGTATTAAAGGAGGTCAGCCCCAGCATTTT,CSASIKGGQPQHF
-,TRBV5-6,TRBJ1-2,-,TGTGCCAGCAGCTTGGCAGGGATCTATGGCTACACCTTC,CASSLAGIYGYTF
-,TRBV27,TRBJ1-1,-,TGTGCCAGCAGTTTTTCCAGGAACACTGAAGCTTTCTTT,CASSFSRNTEAFF
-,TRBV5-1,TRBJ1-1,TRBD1,TGCGCCAGCAGCTACTACAGGGGTGCGAACACTGAAGCTTTCTTT,CASSYYRGANTEAFF
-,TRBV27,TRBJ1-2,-,TGTGCCAGCAGACAGGCCAACTATGGCTACACCTTC,CASRQANYGYTF
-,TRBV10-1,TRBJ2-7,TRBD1,TGCGCCAGCAGCGACTTTCTCGGGACAGGGGTGTACGAGCAGTACTTC,CASSDFLGTGVYEQYF
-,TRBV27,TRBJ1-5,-,TGTGCCAGCAGATTGACAGATAGCAATCAGCCCCAGCATTTT,CASRLTDSNQPQHF
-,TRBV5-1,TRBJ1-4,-,TGCGCCAGCAGCCTGGCGGGCAGGGATGGTGAAAAACTGTTTTTT,CASSLAGRDGEKLFF
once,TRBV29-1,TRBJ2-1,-,TGCAGCGCCGGGACTGTAACAAGCCGGTACAATGAGCAGTTCTTC,CSAGTVTSRYNEQFF
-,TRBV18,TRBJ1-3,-,TGTGCCAGCTCGCAGACAGACATTCGAAACACCATATATTTT,CASSQTDIRNTIYF
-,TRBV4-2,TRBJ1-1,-,TGTGCCAGCAGCCAAGGTAGGCAGGGCGAGATGAACACTGAAGCTTTCTTT,CASSQGRQGEMNTEAFF
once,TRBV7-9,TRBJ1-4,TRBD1,TGTGCCAGCAGCACGACAGGGTCGAGGGGTGAAAAACTGTTTTTT,CASSTTGSRGEKLFF